Listed below are T cell receptor beta chains from one sample, sequenced in a study of T cells in Graves' hyperthyroidism and ophthalmopathy. A single record per CDR3 protein comes from TCRdb applying MiXCR to the multiplex PCR reads. The sample records about 250,000 distinct CDR3 sequences, about 24% being singletons. Sequenced: blood. The receptors originated from a woman in her thirties or forties with Graves' ophthalmopathy. Both conserved end residues are part of each CDR3. The order of the fields is V gene, D gene, J gene, CDR3 length, clone size, CDR3 protein, CDR3 DNA. The D gene is left open where the match is weak. Clone sizes are given selectively: once, few, many, or a class where the clone is expanded.

>TRBV2|TRBD2|TRBJ2-7|14|many
CASSEGREWYEQYF
TGTGCCAGCAGTGAGGGGAGGGAATGGTACGAGCAGTACTTC
>TRBV20-1|NA|TRBJ2-7|12|many
CSARDNTYEQYF
TGCAGTGCGCGGGACAACACCTACGAGCAGTACTTC
>TRBV28|NA|TRBJ1-5|16|NA
CASSSGTGYSNQPQHF
TGTGCCAGCAGTTCCGGAACAGGGTATAGCAATCAGCCCCAGCATTTT
>TRBV18|NA|TRBJ1-5|16|NA
CASSPVPAYSNQPQHF
TGTGCCAGCTCACCAGTCCCAGCTTATAGCAATCAGCCCCAGCATTTT
>TRBV28|NA|TRBJ2-7|14|many
CASTRYPGHYEQYF
TGTGCCAGCACTCGATATCCGGGGCATTACGAGCAGTACTTC
>TRBV7-9|NA|TRBJ2-5|15|NA
CASSLVMVTQETQYF
TGTGCCAGCAGCTTAGTGATGGTCACTCAAGAGACCCAGTACTTC
>TRBV3-1|NA|TRBJ2-4|18|few
CASSQDRALPGAKNIQYF
TGTGCCAGCAGCCAAGATCGAGCCCTACCGGGGGCCAAAAACATTCAGTACTTC
>TRBV7-8|TRBD2|TRBJ2-4|16|NA
CASSLVVGLAGNIQYF
TGTGCCAGCAGCTTAGTGGTAGGACTAGCGGGAAACATTCAGTACTTC
>TRBV3-1|TRBD2|TRBJ2-7|17|many
CASSQGNPGLAAYEQYF
TGTGCCAGCAGCCAAGGGAACCCGGGACTAGCGGCCTACGAGCAGTACTTC
>TRBV10-3|TRBD1|TRBJ2-7|12|many
CAIGTDTYEQYF
TGTGCCATCGGGACAGATACCTACGAGCAGTACTTC
>TRBV20-1|TRBD2|TRBJ2-3|15|NA
CSASSGTSSADTQYF
TGCAGTGCTAGCTCTGGGACTAGCAGCGCAGATACGCAGTATTTT
>TRBV5-1|TRBD2|TRBJ2-2|16|many
CASSLAEGLTTGELFF
TGCGCCAGCAGCTTGGCCGAGGGACTAACGACCGGGGAGCTGTTTTTT
>TRBV6-1|TRBD2|TRBJ2-5|13|NA
CASRPGGRETQYF
TGTGCCAGCAGACCGGGGGGACGGGAGACCCAGTACTTC
>TRBV6-1|NA|TRBJ2-5|12|NA
CASSAGRETQYF
TGTGCCAGCAGTGCGGGGAGAGAGACCCAGTACTTC
>TRBV6-1|NA|TRBJ2-2|14|many
CAIQRTGNTGELFF
TGTGCCATCCAGCGAACAGGGAACACCGGGGAGCTGTTTTTT
>TRBV12-3/TRBV12-4|NA|TRBJ1-2|13|once
CASSLGNTDGYTF
TGTGCCAGCAGCTTGGGTAATACGGATGGCTACACCTTC
>TRBV7-7|TRBD2|TRBJ2-5|14|NA
CASSLASGQETQYF
TGTGCTAGCAGCTTAGCTAGCGGCCAAGAGACCCAGTACTTC
>TRBV7-8|NA|TRBJ2-3|17|NA
CASSLVQGQESTDTQYF
TGTGCCAGCAGCTTGGTTCAGGGCCAAGAGAGCACAGATACGCAGTATTTT
>TRBV2|NA|TRBJ2-7|13|many
CASSEGTVGEQYF
TGTGCCAGCAGTGAAGGTACGGTCGGCGAGCAGTACTTC
>TRBV30|TRBD1|TRBJ2-7|13|many
CAWRRTGVNEQYF
TGTGCCTGGAGAAGGACAGGGGTTAACGAGCAGTACTTC
>TRBV12-3/TRBV12-4|NA|TRBJ1-5|13|many
CASSSKTDQPQHF
TGTGCCAGCAGTAGTAAGACAGATCAGCCCCAGCATTTT
>TRBV6-5|NA|TRBJ1-2|13|many
CASRLGPINGYTF
TGTGCCAGCAGACTCGGGCCCATAAATGGCTACACCTTC
>TRBV6-1|NA|TRBJ2-7|14|once
CASRDPGPSSEQYF
TGTGCCAGCAGAGATCCAGGCCCCTCTTCCGAGCAGTACTTC
>TRBV29-1|NA|TRBJ1-2|11|NA
CSVVSVRGYTF
TGCAGCGTTGTGTCGGTGCGGGGCTACACCTTC
>TRBV2|NA|TRBJ1-2|14|NA
CASSEGLADYGYTF
TGTGCCAGCAGTGAGGGGCTTGCGGACTATGGCTACACCTTC
>TRBV28|NA|TRBJ2-3|13|many
CASSLLAHDTQYF
TGTGCCAGCAGTCTCTTAGCACATGATACGCAGTATTTT
>TRBV7-8|NA|TRBJ2-7|12|many
CASSLVIPEQYF
TGTGCCAGCAGCTTGGTAATTCCCGAGCAGTACTTC
>TRBV12-3/TRBV12-4|TRBD2|TRBJ2-2|17|many
CASSGGRGRANTGELFF
TGTGCCAGCAGTGGGGGCCGCGGGAGGGCGAACACCGGGGAGCTGTTTTTT
>TRBV28|TRBD1|TRBJ2-2|17|many
CATSYPLGQGYPGELFF
TGTGCCACCAGTTACCCTCTTGGACAGGGGTATCCCGGGGAGCTGTTTTTT
>TRBV3-1|TRBD1|TRBJ1-2|12|NA
CASSPNRGSYTF
TGTGCCAGCAGCCCAAACAGGGGTAGCTACACCTTC
>TRBV7-3|NA|TRBJ2-5|14|many
CASSLHGGEETQYF
TGTGCCAGCAGCTTACACGGGGGAGAGGAGACCCAGTACTTC
>TRBV11-1|NA|TRBJ1-1|17|once
CASSFYRVSFLNTEAFF
TGTGCCAGCAGCTTTTACAGGGTGTCATTTTTGAACACTGAAGCTTTCTTT
>TRBV27|NA|TRBJ1-1|13|many
CASRLTLNTEAFF
TGTGCCAGCAGGCTGACATTGAACACTGAAGCTTTCTTT
>TRBV5-1|TRBD1|TRBJ1-1|18|many
CASSLAVRTGREDTEAFF
TGCGCCAGCAGCTTGGCCGTTAGGACAGGTCGAGAAGACACTGAAGCTTTCTTT
>TRBV6-2/TRBV6-3|TRBD1|TRBJ1-5|16|NA
CASSSLGQENNQPQHF
TGTGCCAGCAGCTCCCTGGGACAGGAGAACAATCAGCCCCAGCATTTT
>TRBV20-1|TRBD2|TRBJ2-5|17|many
CSATDTTRAGGGETQYF
TGCAGTGCTACAGACACAACACGAGCGGGGGGGGGAGAGACCCAGTACTTC
>TRBV19|TRBD1|TRBJ2-7|15|many
CASSIASTGVYEQYF
TGTGCCAGTAGTATAGCCTCGACAGGGGTCTACGAGCAGTACTTC
>TRBV28|TRBD1|TRBJ2-7|14|NA
CASSLGTGSREQYF
TGTGCCAGCAGTTTAGGGACAGGGAGTAGGGAGCAGTACTTC
>TRBV28|TRBD1|TRBJ2-6|16|NA
CASEDRGPSGANVLTF
TGTGCCAGCGAGGACAGGGGGCCCTCTGGGGCCAACGTCCTGACTTTC
>TRBV2|TRBD1|TRBJ2-2|14|few
CASSGDRVTGELFF
TGTGCCAGCAGTGGGGACAGGGTTACCGGGGAGCTGTTTTTT
>TRBV3-1|NA|TRBJ1-5|15|many
CASSQTLGSNQPQHF
TGTGCCAGCAGCCAGACGCTTGGAAGCAATCAGCCCCAGCATTTT
>TRBV30|NA|TRBJ1-2|11|many
CAWRHAYGYTF
TGTGCCTGGAGGCACGCGTATGGCTACACCTTC
>TRBV29-1|TRBD1|TRBJ1-6|14|many
CSVKGTGLASPLHF
TGCAGCGTTAAGGGGACAGGGTTGGCTTCACCCCTCCACTTT
>TRBV6-5|NA|TRBJ2-5|15|NA
CASSYILANGRTQYF
TGTGCCAGCAGTTACATCCTAGCTAACGGAAGGACCCAGTACTTC
>TRBV7-2|TRBD1|TRBJ1-1|15|NA
CASSLATGMNTEAFF
TGTGCCAGCAGCTTAGCGACAGGGATGAACACTGAAGCTTTCTTT
>TRBV10-3|NA|TRBJ1-1|13|many
CAISERVETEAFF
TGTGCCATCAGTGAGCGCGTGGAGACTGAAGCTTTCTTT
>TRBV6-1|NA|TRBJ2-5|16|NA
CASSEPWLKGVETQYF
TGTGCCAGCAGTGAACCTTGGTTAAAAGGTGTGGAGACCCAGTACTTC
>TRBV28|NA|TRBJ2-5|13|many
CASSSPTVQTQYF
TGTGCCAGCAGTTCCCCGACAGTCCAGACCCAGTACTTC
>TRBV4-2|NA|TRBJ2-2|15|many
CASSQDLGVGGEPFF
TGTGCCAGCAGCCAAGATCTTGGTGTAGGCGGGGAGCCGTTTTTT
>TRBV5-1|NA|TRBJ1-5|11|once
CASRPRGPQHF
TGCGCCAGCAGACCCCGGGGGCCCCAGCATTTT
>TRBV6-1|NA|TRBJ1-5|17|many
CASSERGRGRWNQPQHF
TGTGCCAGCAGTGAACGGGGCAGGGGCCGATGGAATCAGCCCCAGCATTTT